Below, 20 T cell receptor beta chains from the same sample are listed, as sequenced in a study of cytomegalovirus exposure and HLA in healthy donors. Use of 60 Vbeta and 13 Jbeta primers characterized the PCR. Libraries were prepared by immunoSEQ multiplex PCR; TCRdb keeps only in-frame clonotypes and omits some of them. The sample gives some 270,000 clones, roughly 80% of which show up once; approximately 0.3% is in the top ten. Sequencing used PBMCs. The receptors stem from a girl aged 2-10 years in good health and CMV-seronegative.

This clone was seen a few times. The genes are TRBV19 and TRBJ1-2; D call uncertain. CDR1 and CDR2 from the germline V gene are LNHDA and SQIVND (reference sequence). This CDR3 has 15 amino acids. V was clipped by 3 bases and J by 8 bases, with 19 bases between them. The CDR3 coding sequence is TGTGCCAGTAGTATTAGGATAGAGGGTCGCCGGGGCTACACCTTC. This translates into CASSIRIEGRRGYTF.

The genes are TRBV4-1 and TRBJ1-1; 7 bases map to TRBD1. The J segment lost 1 base and the V segment lost 2 bases, leaving 4 bases of the junction unmatched. The CDR3 is made up of 15 amino acids. Germline V gene lookup returns CDR1 MGHRA and CDR2 YSYEKL. The CDR3 here is CASSQNTGANTEAFF. In DNA, the CDR3 is TGCGCCAGCAGCCAAAATACAGGGGCGAACACTGAAGCTTTCTTT.

This chain connects TRBV29-1 to TRBJ1-1; unclear D gene. The CDR3 runs to 10 residues. Between the trimmed V and J ends, which lost 8 bases and 7 bases, there was a span of 11 bases. Germline V gives CDR1 SQVTM, CDR2 ANQGSEA. This CDR3 is CSPSLDEAFF. The DNA of the CDR3 is TGCAGCCCTTCCCTAGATGAAGCTTTCTTT.

The rearrangement joins TRBV7-2 to TRBJ2-2; 11 nucleotides align to TRBD2. This CDR3 has 16 residues. Germline trimming cut 2 bases from V and 5 bases from J; bases unmatched to any gene: 4. The germline gives CDR1 SGHTA, CDR2 FQGNSA. CDR3 nucleotide sequence: TGTGCCAGCAGCTTAAGAACTAGCGGGGGTACCGGGGAGCTGTTTTTT. Encoded protein: CASSLRTSGGTGELFF.

The V gene is TRBV28, the J gene TRBJ1-2, with 7 positions matching TRBD1. J was trimmed by 0 bases and V by 7 bases; bases with no gene match: 5. CDR3 size: 14 residues. The germline V gene encodes CDR1 MDHEN and CDR2 SYDVKM. The DNA for the CDR3 is TGTGCCAGCACCCGACAGGGAGCTAACTATGGCTACACCTTC. This codes for CASTRQGANYGYTF.

This rearrangement joins TRBV6-5 to TRBJ1-2; 8 bases are a match to TRBD1. The V segment lost 3 bases and the J segment 4 bases; nucleotides outside the gene matches: 7. CDR1 and CDR2 from the germline V gene are MNHEY and SVGAGI. The CDR3 consists of 15 residues. CDR3 region: CASSYSSGGVYGYTF. In DNA form, the CDR3 reads TGTGCCAGCAGTTATTCTTCAGGGGGCGTCTATGGCTACACCTTC.

Only a few counts were recorded for this clone. The rearrangement uses TRBV29-1 and TRBJ2-1; tentatively, D is TRBD1 (5 bases). The ends were cut back, 5 bases at V and 6 bases at J, with 14 bases in the middle. The CDR3 consists of 13 residues. Germline CDR1 reads SQVTM; CDR2 reads ANQGSEA. The DNA for the CDR3 is TGCAGCGTTCCCGGCAGGGTCCCCAATGAGCAGTTCTTC. As protein: CSVPGRVPNEQFF.

A remark on this clone: An end of the junction differs from the germline gene, which may be a read error. The gene calls are TRBV7-9 and TRBJ1-3, with D possibly TRBD1 on 5 matching bases. The CDR3 is 15 residues long. CDR1 is SEHNR, CDR2 FQNEAQ, per germline (reference sequence). The CDR3 region is CSSSVRGSSGNTIYF. The CDR3 DNA sequence: TGTTCCAGCAGCGTAAGGGGATCCTCTGGAAACACCATATATTTT.

This rearrangement joins TRBV28 to TRBJ1-1; weak D call: TRBD1 (6 bases). The CDR3 is 20 amino acids. V was pared by 9 bases and J by 0 bases, with 32 bases between. In germline, CDR1 is MDHEN, CDR2 SYDVKM. CDR3 DNA: TGTGCCAGTCACTCCGAAAGAGGGGGACATCTCCACGGTCTGAACACTGAAGCTTTCTTT. Encoded protein: CASHSERGGHLHGLNTEAFF.

Notes on this clone: Sequence at one end of the junction differs from germline and may be a read error. Here the CDR3 reads CASSSEGVRGLAGMISNNEQFF. As DNA, the CDR3 is TGCGCCAGCAGCTCCGAGGGGGTGAGGGGGCTAGCGGGGATGATCTCCAACAATGAGCAGTTCTTC. The chain employs TRBV5-1 and TRBJ2-1; 9 bases fit TRBD2. The CDR3 runs to 22 residues. CDR1 is SGHRS, CDR2 YFSETQ, per germline.

In its sample, this clone was seen once. This chain connects TRBV7-3 to TRBJ1-1, with D perhaps matching TRBD1 (6 bases). The CDR3 is made up of 15 amino acids. Per the germline V gene, CDR1 is SGHTA and CDR2 is FQGTGA. The V and J ends lost 5 bases and 3 bases respectively, with 16 bases between them. CDR3 protein: CASSKGGAGDTEAFF. For the CDR3, the DNA is TGTGCCAGCAGCAAGGGGGGGGCCGGGGACACTGAAGCTTTCTTT.

The V gene is TRBV18, the J gene TRBJ2-7; 7 positions match TRBD1. The CDR3 is 14 amino acids. Germline assignment: CDR1 KGHSH and CDR2 LQKENI. Losses at the gene ends were 6 bases for V and 2 bases for J; bases not matched to a gene: 7. CDR3 residues: CASSQGVTPYEQYF. The DNA of the CDR3 is TGTGCCAGCTCTCAGGGGGTCACCCCCTACGAGCAGTACTTC.

The chain is built from TRBV30 and TRBJ1-1; 7 bases line up with TRBD1. The CDR3 has 10 amino acids. V was clipped by 8 bases and J by 9 bases; unmatched bases: 6. Germline CDR1 GTSNPN, CDR2 SVGIG (reference sequence). In DNA, the CDR3 is TGTGCCGGAGACAGGGTTAAAGCTTTCTTT. It is translated as CAGDRVKAFF. Full variable domain (rest looked up from reference TRBV30 and TRBJ1-1): SQTIHQWPATLVQPVGSPLSLECTVEGTSNPNLYWYRQAAGRGLQLLFYSVGIGQISSEVPQNLSASRPQDRQFILSSKKLLLSDSGFYLCAGDRVKAFFGQGTRLTVV.

The rearrangement joins TRBV11-2 to TRBJ2-3, with D perhaps matching TRBD2 (7 bases). The CDR3 spans 16 residues. With 5 bases removed from V and 5 bases from J, the gap between germline ends came to 20 bases. In germline, CDR1 is SGHAT, CDR2 FQNNGV. The CDR3 reads CASSPEGGGSVDTQYF. The CDR3 DNA follows: TGTGCCAGCAGCCCCGAGGGGGGCGGGAGTGTAGATACGCAGTATTTT.

The V call is TRBV5-4, the J call TRBJ2-7; D call uncertain. V lost 4 bases and J 3 bases, leaving 5 bases between the germline ends. In germline, CDR1 is SGHNT, CDR2 YYREEE (reference sequence). This CDR3 is 11 amino acids long. CDR3 in amino acids: CASSRGYEQYF. The DNA for the CDR3 is TGTGCCAGCAGCCGAGGCTACGAGCAGTACTTC.

J is TRBJ1-3 and V is TRBV30; D unresolved. Trimming pared 3 bases from V and 3 bases from J, leaving 6 bases between. CDR1 GTSNPN and CDR2 SVGIG come from the germline V gene (reference sequence). The CDR3 spans 12 residues. CDR3 nucleotide sequence: TGTGCCTGGAGGAATAGTGGAAACACCATATATTTT. Protein sequence: CAWRNSGNTIYF.

This sequence joins TRBV30 and TRBJ1-3, with a weak D call TRBD1 (6 bases). V was clipped by 1 base and J by 14 bases, with 12 bases between them. Germline loops: CDR1 GTSNPN, CDR2 SVGIG (reference sequence). The CDR3 totals 11 residues. Here the CDR3 reads CAWSGGTPVYF. CDR3 in DNA: TGTGCCTGGAGTGGTGGGACACCCGTATATTTT.

This clone has more than one count but fewer than ten. This chain joins TRBV29-1 and TRBJ2-2; TRBD2 matches 9 bases. This CDR3 is built from 17 residues. The V segment lost 1 base and the J segment 2 bases; nucleotides outside the gene matches: 8. CDR1 is SQVTM, CDR2 ANQGSEA, per germline. CDR3 nucleotides: TGCAGCGTTGAAGTCCCTAGCGGGGAACCTAACACCGGGGAGCTGTTTTTT. Residues: CSVEVPSGEPNTGELFF.

This chain uses TRBV28 with TRBJ2-1, with D unclear. The CDR3 has 12 residues. CDR1 MDHEN and CDR2 SYDVKM come from the germline V gene. Trimming shortened V by 7 bases and J by 8 bases, and 12 bases separated the two germline ends. The CDR3 nucleotides read TGTGCCAGCACCGGCGAGGAATATGAGCAGTTCTTC. This gives the protein CASTGEEYEQFF.

The chain links TRBV7-9 to TRBJ1-5; 7 bases agree with TRBD1. The length of the CDR3 is 14 residues. The germline V gene has CDR1 SEHNR and CDR2 FQNEAQ (reference sequence). Trimming removed 4 bases from V and 7 bases from J; junction bases left unmatched: 7. Here the CDR3 DNA reads TGTGCCAGCAGCTCGGAGGGGGCGGGACAGCCCCAGCATTTT. Translated, it gives CASSSEGAGQPQHF.